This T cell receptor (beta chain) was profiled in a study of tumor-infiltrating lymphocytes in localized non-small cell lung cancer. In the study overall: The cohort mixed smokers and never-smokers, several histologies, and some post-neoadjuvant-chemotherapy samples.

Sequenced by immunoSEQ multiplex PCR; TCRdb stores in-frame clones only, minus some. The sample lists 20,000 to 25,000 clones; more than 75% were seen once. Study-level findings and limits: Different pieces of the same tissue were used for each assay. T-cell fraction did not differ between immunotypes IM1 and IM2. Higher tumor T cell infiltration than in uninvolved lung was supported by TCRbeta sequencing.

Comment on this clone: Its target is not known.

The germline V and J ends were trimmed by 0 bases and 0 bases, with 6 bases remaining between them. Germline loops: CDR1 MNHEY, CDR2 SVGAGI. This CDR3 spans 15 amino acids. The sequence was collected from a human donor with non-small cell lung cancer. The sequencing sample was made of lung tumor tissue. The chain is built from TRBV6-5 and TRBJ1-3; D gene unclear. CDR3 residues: CASSYSWTSGNTIYF. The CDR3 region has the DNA TGTGCCAGCAGTTACTCCTGGACCTCTGGAAACACCATATATTTT.